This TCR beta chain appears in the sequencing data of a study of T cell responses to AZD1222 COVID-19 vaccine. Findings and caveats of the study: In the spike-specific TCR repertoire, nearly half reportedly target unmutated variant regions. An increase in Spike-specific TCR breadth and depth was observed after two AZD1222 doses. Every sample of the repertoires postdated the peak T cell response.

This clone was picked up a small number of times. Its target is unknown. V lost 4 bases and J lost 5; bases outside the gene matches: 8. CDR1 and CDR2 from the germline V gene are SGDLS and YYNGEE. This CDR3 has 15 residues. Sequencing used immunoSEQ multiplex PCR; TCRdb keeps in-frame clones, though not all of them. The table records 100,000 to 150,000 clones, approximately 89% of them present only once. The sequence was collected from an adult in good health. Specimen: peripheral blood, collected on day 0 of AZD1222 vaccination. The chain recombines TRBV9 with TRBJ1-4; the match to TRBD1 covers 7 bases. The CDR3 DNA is TGTGCCAGCAGCTATCCACAGGGGCGGAATGAAAAACTGTTTTTT. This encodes CASSYPQGRNEKLFF.